This T cell receptor (beta chain) was captured in a study of T cells in narcolepsy. Study-wide results and limits: Comparing one patient's CSF and blood CD4+ clonotypes highlighted HCRT- and TRIB2-specific autoreactive clonotypes.

V shed 6 bases and J shed 3 bases, with 11 bases lying between them. The length of the CDR3 is 13 residues. CDR1 and CDR2 (germline): ENHRY, SYGVKD. This clone ranks as large. What it binds is unknown. The assay was immunoSEQ multiplex PCR, and TCRdb's table has in-frame clones only and misses some. The table has about 3,400 clones, approximately 67% seen once. This TCR was recovered from a human donor with narcolepsy. Input material: CD45RA- memory CD8+ T cells from PBMCs. This chain links TRBV10-3 with TRBJ1-1; D possibly corresponds to TRBD1 (5 bases). CDR3 in DNA: TGTGCCATCAGCCTCAGGGACTACACTGAAGCTTTCTTT. Translated, it gives CAISLRDYTEAFF.